The T cell receptor (beta chain) described here comes from a study of T cell responses to AZD1222 COVID-19 vaccine. Study outcomes and limitations: Spike-wide vaccine-associated CD4 TCRs dominated at 160-218 and 743-854. None of the repertoires were sampled until the peak T cell response had passed. Donor demographics were predominantly white British with a female majority; clonal diversity may be underestimated. Per reports, nearly half of all spike-specific TCRs target regions that are unmutated in variants.

Assay used: immunoSEQ multiplex PCR; TCRdb lists only in-frame clones, some missing. The sample records about 110,000 clones, 88% being singletons. This clone was found once. Its antigen is unknown. Here the sequenced sample was peripheral blood, taken on day 0 of AZD1222 vaccination. This TCR came from an adult in good health.

The CDR3 region is CAWARQGVGEKLFF. As DNA, the CDR3 is TGTGCCTGGGCCAGACAGGGGGTCGGTGAAAAACTGTTTTTT. The chain has TRBV30 and TRBJ1-4; TRBD1 matches at 9 bases. After removal of 5 bases from V and 7 bases from J, the junction contained 8 bases not matched to a gene. CDR3 length: 14 amino acids. Looked up from germline, CDR1 is GTSNPN and CDR2 is SVGIG (reference sequence).